The 28 T cell receptor beta chains below all came from one sample that was sequenced in a study of blood T cell repertoires in COVID-19. Produced via immunoSEQ multiplex PCR; TCRdb's table is partial and in-frame only. The repertoire consists of a few hundred thousand clones, with roughly 87% occurring once and the leading ten covering around 5.8%. Sample: PBMCs or T cells enriched from blood (not recorded which). These TCRs come from a woman aged 40 to 50 who had recovered from COVID-19.

This rearrangement joins TRBV6-5 to TRBJ2-1; a possible D gene is TRBD1 (5 bases). With 8 bases removed from V and 3 bases from J, the gap between germline ends came to 17 bases. The CDR3 has 15 residues. CDR1 and CDR2 (germline): MNHEY, SVGAGI. The CDR3 loop is CASGPGSVRYNEQFF. The CDR3 region has the DNA TGTGCCAGCGGCCCAGGGTCAGTTCGCTACAATGAGCAGTTCTTC.

The chain recombines TRBV11-2 with TRBJ2-1, with 11 nucleotides matching TRBD2. The length of the CDR3 is 15 residues. With V trimmed by 5 bases and J by 5 bases, 5 bases remained unmatched. From germline, CDR1 is SGHAT and CDR2 FQNNGV. Here the CDR3 DNA reads TGTGCCAGCAGCAGCCAGGGACTAGCGGACAATGAGCAGTTCTTC. This sequence encodes CASSSQGLADNEQFF.

CDR3 sequence (DNA): TGTGCCAGCACCTCCCCGGGGAATGAGCAGTTCTTC. Amino acid sequence: CASTSPGNEQFF. The chain recombines TRBV27 with TRBJ2-1, with D perhaps matching TRBD2 (5 bases). The V gene's germline CDR1 is MNHEY and CDR2 SMNVEV (reference sequence). Trimming took 7 bases from V and 7 from J, leaving 11 bases between them. The CDR3 consists of 12 residues.

The chain couples TRBV7-2 to TRBJ1-1, with D unclear. CDR3 length: 14 amino acids. V was cut by 1 base and J by 0 bases, with 6 bases left in between. From germline, CDR1 is SGHTA and CDR2 FQGNSA. The CDR3 sequence is CASSLVALNTEAFF. CDR3 nucleotide sequence: TGTGCCAGCAGCTTAGTGGCCCTGAACACTGAAGCTTTCTTT.

This clone came up once. The chain links TRBV19 to TRBJ1-6; D perhaps matches TRBD1 (6 bases). Germline V gives CDR1 LNHDA, CDR2 SQIVND (reference sequence). This CDR3 comprises 15 residues. Trimming pared 6 bases from V and 8 bases from J, leaving 17 bases between. CDR3 coding DNA: TGTGCCAGTAGCGGACCGGGACGACAGGATTCACCCCTCCACTTT. Translating gives CASSGPGRQDSPLHF.

J is TRBJ1-2 and V is TRBV4-2; 8 bases are a match to TRBD1. The J segment lost 5 bases and the V segment lost 5 bases, leaving 16 bases of the junction unmatched. Germline CDR1 is LGHNA and CDR2 is YNFKEQ. The CDR3 consists of 17 residues. The DNA of the CDR3 is TGTGCCAGCAGCGCAGAATCGGACAGGGCGCTACGTTATGGCTACACCTTC. Its protein product is CASSAESDRALRYGYTF.

In its sample, this clone was seen once. The V call is TRBV3-1 (or the pseudogene TRBV3-2), the J call TRBJ1-2; the match to TRBD1 covers 7 bases. Germline lookup yields CDR1 LGHDT and CDR2 YNNKEL (reference sequence). V lost 1 base to trimming and J lost 2 bases; unmatched junction nucleotides: 7. This CDR3 has 16 amino acids. This CDR3 reads CASSQVRGQRNYGYTF. The CDR3 coding sequence is TGTGCCAGCAGCCAAGTTCGGGGACAGAGGAACTATGGCTACACCTTC.

CDR3 in DNA: TGTGCCAGCAGCTTTCATCCAGGGGGCCCTGCACAAGAGACCCAGTACTTC. Translated, it gives CASSFHPGGPAQETQYF. The chain combines TRBV7-2 with TRBJ2-5; 8 bases match TRBD1. This CDR3 spans 17 amino acids. The ends lost 3 bases at V and 2 bases at J; junction bases unmatched: 11. CDR1 and CDR2 (germline): SGHTA, FQGNSA.

The V and J genes are TRBV27 and TRBJ2-1, with D possibly being TRBD2 (6 bases). Trimming removed 6 bases at V and 12 bases at J, with 24 bases between. CDR3 size: 15 residues. Germline CDR1 is MNHEY and CDR2 is SMNVEV (reference sequence). This CDR3 is CASSQNLRLAPRQFF. DNA for the CDR3: TGTGCCAGCAGCCAAAACTTAAGGCTAGCGCCAAGGCAGTTCTTC.

This chain connects TRBV28 to TRBJ2-3; weak D call: TRBD2 (6 bases). Looked up from germline, CDR1 is MDHEN and CDR2 is SYDVKM. The ends were cut back, 3 bases at V and 6 bases at J, with 19 bases in the middle. The CDR3 is 16 residues long. In DNA, the CDR3 is TGTGCCAGCAGTTTGGGAAAAGCGGGCACGGCTGATACGCAGTATTTT. This codes for CASSLGKAGTADTQYF.

The rearrangement uses TRBV9 and TRBJ1-5; D remains ambiguous. Germline V gene sequence: CDR1 SGDLS, CDR2 YYNGEE. The CDR3 has 12 residues. Trimming removed 4 bases from V and 10 bases from J, with 12 bases in between. CDR3 DNA sequence: TGTGCCAGCAGCTCTTCTAACGGTCCCCAGCATTTT. Amino acid sequence: CASSSSNGPQHF.

The chain combines TRBV6-2 or TRBV6-3 with TRBJ2-1; 8 positions match TRBD2. The CDR3 has 14 amino acids. Germline V CDR1 and CDR2: MNHEY, SVGEGT. Trimming took 7 bases from V and 7 from J; bases not matched to a gene: 9. The CDR3 loop is CASTPTGGRNEQFF. CDR3 nucleotides: TGTGCCAGCACCCCCACCGGCGGGAGGAATGAGCAGTTCTTC.

The chain is built from TRBV19 and TRBJ1-2, with 8 bases fitting TRBD1. Germline CDR1 LNHDA, CDR2 SQIVND (reference sequence). The CDR3 has 14 residues. Trimming took 3 bases from V and 4 from J; bases not matched to a gene: 4. CDR3 coding DNA: TGTGCCAGTAGTATCGGACAGGGCAGCTATGGCTACACCTTC. The encoded protein is CASSIGQGSYGYTF.

This rearrangement joins TRBV7-8 to TRBJ1-3, with 7 bases that match TRBD1. V shed 5 bases, J shed 2 bases, and the junction held 12 bases outside the gene matches. Germline V CDR1 and CDR2: SGHVS, FQNEAQ. The CDR3 has 17 residues. The CDR3 protein is CASSGRGSSPTGNTIYF. The CDR3 coding sequence is TGTGCCAGCAGCGGCAGGGGGTCCTCTCCTACTGGAAACACCATATATTTT. Together with reference TRBV7-8 and TRBJ1-3, the CDR3 gives the full variable domain: GAGVSQSPRYKVAKRGQDVALRCDPISGHVSLFWYQQALGQGPEFLTYFQNEAQLDKSGLPSDRFFAERPEGSVSTLKIQRTQQEDSAVYLCASSGRGSSPTGNTIYFGEGSWLTVV.

The V call is TRBV27, the J call TRBJ2-3, with 7 bases identical to TRBD1. There are 13 residues in the CDR3. The V segment lost 5 bases and the J segment 9 bases; nucleotides outside the gene matches: 8. From germline, CDR1 is MNHEY and CDR2 SMNVEV (reference sequence). For the CDR3, the DNA is TGTGCCAGCAGTAACGACAGGGACGAAACGCAGTATTTT. Translating it yields CASSNDRDETQYF.

In this sample, this clone turned up a few times. At one of its ends the junction is not consistent with the germline gene, which may arise from a read error. This rearrangement joins TRBV18 to TRBJ2-2, with unresolved D. Germline values: CDR1 KGHSH, CDR2 LQKENI. CDR3 length: 13 residues. The CDR3 bases are TGTGCCAGTGTGGCGGTGAACGCCGGGGAGCTGTTTTTT. This encodes CASVAVNAGELFF.

This chain connects TRBV7-9 to TRBJ1-3, with 8 bases matching TRBD1. Looked up from germline, CDR1 is SEHNR and CDR2 is FQNEAQ (reference sequence). The junction had 2 bases not matched to a gene; V was cut back by 2 bases and J by 2 bases. The CDR3 has 15 amino acids. In nucleotides, the CDR3 is TGTGCCAGCAGCTTACTACAGGGGGCTGGAAACACCATATATTTT. As protein: CASSLLQGAGNTIYF.

The rearrangement joins TRBV7-3 to TRBJ2-2; possibly TRBD1 for D (5 bases). This CDR3 contains 13 residues. V was trimmed by 5 bases and J by 8 bases, leaving 12 bases between them. Germline loops: CDR1 SGHTA, CDR2 FQGTGA. CDR3 residues: CASSATGSGELFF. In DNA, the CDR3 is TGTGCCAGCAGCGCCACAGGCTCTGGGGAGCTGTTTTTT.

The V call is TRBV5-1, the J call TRBJ2-5; weak D call: TRBD2 (5 bases). CDR1 SGHRS and CDR2 YFSETQ come from the germline V gene. Between the trimmed V and J ends, which lost 3 bases and 4 bases, there was a span of 13 bases. The CDR3 is made up of 14 amino acids. CDR3 sequence (DNA): TGCGCCAGCAGCTGGAGCGAGAGGGTAGAGACCCAGTACTTC. This gives the protein CASSWSERVETQYF. Drawing the rest from reference TRBV5-1 and TRBJ2-5, the complete variable domain is KAGVTQTPRYLIKTRGQQVTLSCSPISGHRSVSWYQQTPGQGLQFLFEYFSETQRNKGNFPGRFSGRQFSNSRSEMNVSTLELGDSALYLCASSWSERVETQYFGPGTRLLVL.

The chain carries TRBV24-1 and TRBJ2-5, with 10 bases matching TRBD2. Germline loops: CDR1 KGHDR, CDR2 SFDVKD. This CDR3 has 16 residues. V lost 3 bases to trimming and J lost 2 bases; unmatched junction nucleotides: 5. This CDR3 is CATSDGGTSAQETQYF. The CDR3 region has the DNA TGTGCCACCAGTGATGGAGGGACTAGCGCACAAGAGACCCAGTACTTC.

This chain uses TRBV5-4 with TRBJ2-1, with 11 bases identical to TRBD2. The CDR3 length is 16 residues. Germline V CDR1 and CDR2: SGHNT, YYREEE (reference sequence). Trimming at V came to 7 bases and at J to 2 bases, leaving 8 bases not matched to a gene. The CDR3 coding sequence is TGTGCCAGCGGTCTAGCGGGAGGCGCGGCCTACAATGAGCAGTTCTTC. Encoded protein: CASGLAGGAAYNEQFF. Filled out from reference TRBV5-4 and TRBJ2-1, the complete variable domain reads ETGVTQSPTHLIKTRGQQVTLRCSSQSGHNTVSWYQQALGQGPQFIFQYYREEENGRGNFPPRFSGLQFPNYSSELNVNALELDDSALYLCASGLAGGAAYNEQFFGPGTRLTVL.

The V gene is TRBV28, the J gene TRBJ1-3, with D perhaps matching TRBD1 (6 bases). The CDR3 consists of 18 residues. With 7 bases removed from V and 3 bases from J, the gap between germline ends came to 25 bases. CDR1 MDHEN and CDR2 SYDVKM come from the germline V gene. This CDR3 reads CASTLGTGPGKLGNTIYF. The CDR3, as DNA: TGTGCCAGCACCCTGGGAACAGGGCCGGGGAAACTTGGAAACACCATATATTTT.

The chain is built from TRBV5-3 and TRBJ2-7; 9 positions match TRBD2. TRBV5-3 is an ORF; its function is uncertain. J was trimmed by 5 bases and V by 2 bases; bases with no gene match: 8. The CDR3 runs 15 residues. The CDR3 protein is CARSLHGVAGDEQYF. The CDR3 DNA sequence: TGTGCCAGAAGCTTACACGGGGTAGCGGGGGACGAGCAGTACTTC.

The V call is TRBV4-3, the J call TRBJ1-1, with D possibly matching TRBD1 (5 bases). This CDR3 has 14 amino acids. V lost 0 bases and J 1 base, leaving 6 bases between the germline ends. CDR1 is LGHNA and CDR2 is YSLEER in the germline V gene. CDR3 coding DNA: TGCGCCAGCAGCCAAGATGGACAGAACACTGAAGCTTTCTTT. Its protein product is CASSQDGQNTEAFF.

The chain uses TRBV27 and TRBJ2-6; TRBD1 aligns across 8 bases. J lost 3 bases, V lost 6 bases, and 1 base had no gene match. CDR3 size: 14 residues. Germline V gene sequence: CDR1 MNHEY, CDR2 SMNVEV (reference sequence). The CDR3 region has the DNA TGTGCCAGCAGAACAGGGGGTGGGGCCAACGTCCTGACTTTC. This translates into CASRTGGGANVLTF.

The chain recombines TRBV2 with TRBJ2-7, with D perhaps matching TRBD1 (6 bases). V was shortened by 3 bases and J by 0 bases, with 9 bases between the two germline ends. CDR3 size: 14 residues. CDR1 is SNHLY and CDR2 is FYNNEI in the germline V gene. The CDR3 DNA reads TGTGCCAGCAGTGAGGACAGTTCCTCCTACGAGCAGTACTTC. This encodes CASSEDSSSYEQYF.

V and J are TRBV29-1 and TRBJ1-4; 8 nucleotides line up with TRBD1. The germline V gene encodes CDR1 SQVTM and CDR2 ANQGSEA. The CDR3 is 13 amino acids. V was clipped by 6 bases and J by 8 bases; unmatched bases: 8. This CDR3 reads CSVADRVGEKLFF. In DNA form, the CDR3 reads TGCAGCGTCGCGGACAGGGTTGGAGAAAAACTGTTTTTT.

The CDR3 nucleotides are TGTGCCAGCAGCCCGGGCCGGGGTAACTATGGCTACACCTTC. It yields the protein CASSPGRGNYGYTF. The chain has TRBV7-2 and TRBJ1-2, with unresolved D. Germline CDR1 reads SGHTA; CDR2 reads FQGNSA. The V end lost 5 bases, the J end lost 1 base, and 11 bases lay between the germline ends. CDR3 length: 14 residues.